Detailed here is one T cell receptor beta chain. This clone was seen a few times. Its antigen is currently not known. Base quality data are lacking; no much larger clone is found one base away. Taken from cysteine to phenylalanine, the CDR3 has 12 residues. Here the CDR3 DNA is all that survives: 36 bases in frame from base 1. CDR1 and CDR2 (SEHNR, FQNEAQ) derive from the germline V gene (reference sequence). V and J lose 3 bases and 15 bases, and a span of 15 bases separates them. This sample is drawn from a study of blood T cell repertoires in COVID-19 (TCRdb year 2020). Background for the entire study: The collaborator samples originated in the United States, Italy and Spain and spanned the acute and convalescent phases of COVID-19. The prospective study material was composed of cDNA or gDNA derived from T cells, B-cell-depleted T cells, or PBMCs. Subjects who had been exposed to COVID-19, were actively infected with it, or had recovered from it provided the deeply sampled blood TCRbeta repertoires that made up the dataset. The repertoires were released in a freely available public database meant as a resource for research on the immune response to SARS-CoV-2. The samples were drawn from two sources: the first 160 participants of the ongoing ImmuneRACE study, and 1,000 to 1,500 subjects contributed by 6 global collaborators. Sample metadata almost always included a de-identified subject ID, COVID-19 status, age in years and sex. Where available, HLA class I and class II types were taken from metadata supplied by the sample provider and were not determined by assay-based typing. Points the paper makes about the study in general: The amount of clinical and demographic metadata varied by source and participant and was provided uncurated.

Collaborating institutions collected whole blood in K2EDTA tubes following their own protocols. For TCRbeta analysis, collaborators shipped samples as frozen whole blood, isolated PBMCs, or DNA extracted from either of those sample types. The immunoSEQ Assay, a bias-controlled multiplex PCR, was used to amplify TCRbeta CDR3 regions from genomic DNA. Per the authors' processing: The number of nucleated cells in each sample was estimated by amplification of reference gene primers within the assay. Sequence reads were collapsed and filtered to measure the absolute abundance of every unique TCRbeta CDR3 rearrangement. For each sample, productive Simpson clonality was calculated as the square root of Simpson's diversity index over productive rearrangements. TCRdb retrieved this table from immuneACCESS and kept in-frame rearrangements only. Not all clones are present; in checked studies, unresolved V genes account for under half, and no reason is known for the remainder. V, J and clone size derive from that table, while D and trimming were established from the DNA sequence. The sample table records about 190,000 clones; around 87% of these occur just once. About 0.59% of the sample comes from the top ten.

The sequence is built from TRBV7-9 and TRBJ1-3; matching of 5 bases hints at TRBD1 as the D gene. Sequencing was performed on peripheral blood. The TCR sequence derives from a man aged 45-65 years with acute or convalescent COVID-19. The CDR3 has the sequence CASSFDGRRGYF. The nucleotides read TGTGCCAGCAGCTTTGACGGAAGAAGGGGATATTTT.